A selection of T cell receptor beta chains follows, all from one sample in a study of blood T cell repertoires in COVID-19. The table came from immunoSEQ multiplex PCR; TCRdb's copy has only in-frame clones and leaves some out. The sample shows about 220,000 clones, approximately 90% of them seen only once. The sample consisted of PBMCs or T cells enriched from blood (not recorded which). All receptors derive from a woman aged 25 to 39 who had recovered from COVID-19. Both conserved end residues are part of each CDR3. Each record gives: V gene, clone size, D gene, J gene, CDR3 DNA, CDR3 protein. A D gene is named only where the DNA matches it firmly. A row's size may be missing; if present it is once, few, many or a size class.

>TRBV4-2|.|TRBD2|TRBJ2-1
TGTGCCAGCCGGGAAAATAGCGGGAGCTCCTACAATGAGCAGTTCTTC
CASRENSGSSYNEQFF
>TRBV10-3|.|.|TRBJ2-2
TGTGCCATCAGTAAACCGCAGGGTGAAGGTAACGCCGGGGAGCTGTTTTTT
CAISKPQGEGNAGELFF
>TRBV27|.|TRBD1|TRBJ1-5
TGTGCCAGCAGCACCCGGACAGGGGGCTCTCAGCCCCAGCATTTT
CASSTRTGGSQPQHF
>TRBV7-8|.|.|TRBJ1-2
TGTGCCAGCAGCTTAACCCCAGGGGATGGCTACACCTTC
CASSLTPGDGYTF
>TRBV9|.|.|TRBJ2-7
TGTGCCAGCAGCGCCGGCCATGGGACACGGGCCTCCTACGAGCAGTACTTC
CASSAGHGTRASYEQYF
>TRBV4-1|.|.|TRBJ1-6
TGCGCCAGCAGCCAATACTCCTATAATTCACCCCTCCACTTT
CASSQYSYNSPLHF
>TRBV3-1/TRBV3-2|few|TRBD2|TRBJ2-7
TGTGCCAGCAGCCAAGGCCGCGGGGGAAGCTACGAGCAGTACTTC
CASSQGRGGSYEQYF
>TRBV4-3|.|TRBD1|TRBJ1-1
TGCGCCAGCTCACCGGGTACAGGGGAGGTCACTGAAGCTTTCTTT
CASSPGTGEVTEAFF
>TRBV2|.|.|TRBJ2-3
TGTGCCAGCAGTGAAGGGGGCCACCCCACAGATACGCAGTATTTT
CASSEGGHPTDTQYF
>TRBV19|.|.|TRBJ1-2
TGTGCCAGTAGTAAGGGGGATGGCTACACCTTC
CASSKGDGYTF
>TRBV19|.|.|TRBJ1-2
TGTGCCAGTAGTATCTCTGCCCGAGGCTATGGCTACACCTTC
CASSISARGYGYTF
>TRBV4-3|.|.|TRBJ1-5
TGCGCCAGCAGCCAAGACATCAGCAATCAGCCCCAGCATTTT
CASSQDISNQPQHF
>TRBV7-3|.|TRBD1|TRBJ1-2
TGTGCCAGCAGCGCTCTAGCCGGGACAGGGGGTGGCTACACCTTC
CASSALAGTGGGYTF
>TRBV6-5|.|.|TRBJ1-1
TGTGCCATAAGCAGGGTTGGGAACACTGAAGCTTTCTTT
CAISRVGNTEAFF
>TRBV10-3|.|.|TRBJ2-1
TGTGCCATCAGTGAGGGCGGGGACTCCTACAATGAGCAGTTCTTC
CAISEGGDSYNEQFF
>TRBV4-3|.|.|TRBJ2-5
TGCGCCAGCAGCCAAGACGCGGGACCGCAAGAGACCCAGTACTTC
CASSQDAGPQETQYF
>TRBV5-6|.|.|TRBJ2-5
TGTGCCAGCAGCTTGGGGAGGGGAGTTTGGGAGACCCAGTACTTC
CASSLGRGVWETQYF
>TRBV6-1|.|.|TRBJ2-2
TGTGCCAGCAGTGATTCGAGGGAGAACACCGGGGAGCTGTTTTTT
CASSDSRENTGELFF
>TRBV4-1|.|TRBD1|TRBJ1-5
TGCGCCAGCAGCCCGAACATACAGGGGAGCAATCAGCCCCAGCATTTT
CASSPNIQGSNQPQHF
>TRBV6-5|.|TRBD1|TRBJ2-3
TGTGCCAGCAGTCCTGCAGGGGGCGCAACAGATACGCAGTATTTT
CASSPAGGATDTQYF
>TRBV7-3|.|TRBD2|TRBJ2-3
TGTGCCAGCAGCCTGTACGGGGGGGCGACAGATACGCAGTATTTT
CASSLYGGATDTQYF
>TRBV11-3|.|TRBD1|TRBJ1-1
TGTGCCAGCAGCTTAGGGGCGGACAGGCTCACTGAAGCTTTCTTT
CASSLGADRLTEAFF
>TRBV7-9|.|TRBD2|TRBJ2-7
TGTGCCAGCAGCTTAAGCGGGGCGTCCTCCTACGAGCAGTACTTC
CASSLSGASSYEQYF
>TRBV5-1|.|.|TRBJ1-1
TGCGCCAGCTACGCACCAGGTATCACTGAAGCTTTCTTT
CASYAPGITEAFF
>TRBV4-1|.|.|TRBJ1-1
TGCGCCAGCAGCCAAGGCCTGCGGGGGTTGAACACTGAAGCTTTCTTT
CASSQGLRGLNTEAFF
>TRBV6-4|.|TRBD2|TRBJ2-2
TGTGCCAGCAGTCCAGTAGCGGGGGGTACGAACGGGGAGCTGTTTTTT
CASSPVAGGTNGELFF
>TRBV5-4|.|TRBD1|TRBJ1-2
TGTGCCAGCAGCTTGGACAGGGGGACAGCTAACTATGGCTACACCTTC
CASSLDRGTANYGYTF
>TRBV7-9|.|.|TRBJ2-2
TGTGCCAGCAGCTTAGAAACCCAGGGCCAAACGAACACCGGGGAGCTGTTTTTT
CASSLETQGQTNTGELFF
>TRBV6-5|few|TRBD1|TRBJ2-7
TGTGCCAGCAGGGACGACAGGGTAGTCCACGAGCAGTACTTC
CASRDDRVVHEQYF
>TRBV9|.|.|TRBJ1-4
TGTGCCAGCAGCGTGGGAGGAGACGAAAAACTGTTTTTT
CASSVGGDEKLFF
>TRBV6-5|few|.|TRBJ1-4
TGTGCCAGCAGTAATCCGGGACAACCCGAAAAACTGTTTTTT
CASSNPGQPEKLFF
>TRBV19|.|TRBD1|TRBJ1-2
TGTGCCAGTAGTCCACAAGACAGGGGCTATGGCTACACCTTC
CASSPQDRGYGYTF
>TRBV18|.|TRBD1|TRBJ2-1
TGTGCCAGCTCAACCGGGACAGGGTACAATGAGCAGTTCTTC
CASSTGTGYNEQFF
>TRBV7-9|.|TRBD1|TRBJ1-1
TGTGCCAGCAGCTTAGGGGCAGTAACGACAGGGATGAACACTGAAGCTTTCTTT
CASSLGAVTTGMNTEAFF
>TRBV27|.|.|TRBJ1-2
TGTGCCAGCAGTTTAGACAGGCTCTATGGCTACACCTTC
CASSLDRLYGYTF
>TRBV6-2/TRBV6-3|.|TRBD1|TRBJ1-2
TGTGCCAGCAGTTCCGACAGGGCCTATGGCTACACCTTC
CASSSDRAYGYTF
>TRBV9|.|.|TRBJ2-2
TGTGCCAGCAGCGCGGGGGACAGAGCGACCGGGGAGCTGTTTTTT
CASSAGDRATGELFF
>TRBV4-3|.|TRBD2|TRBJ2-1
TGCGCCAGCAGCCAAAACCCGGGACTAGCTGTCAATGAGCAGTTCTTC
CASSQNPGLAVNEQFF
>TRBV7-2|once|TRBD2|TRBJ2-5
TGTGCCAGCAGCACTCCTAGCGGGGGGGCTCGGGAGACCCAGTACTTC
CASSTPSGGARETQYF
>TRBV7-3|.|.|TRBJ1-1
TGTGCCAGCAGCTTAAGACGGGAAAACACTGAAGCTTTCTTT
CASSLRRENTEAFF